The subject of this entry is one T cell receptor beta chain. Its target antigen remains unknown. No much larger clonotype is one base removed from it; base qualities were not supplied. This entry comes from a study of T cell repertoires in cytomegalovirus infection (dated by TCRdb to about 2019). Turning to the overall study: Donor HLA type was relevant to the analysis, as public TCR beta signatures indicated carriage of CMV infection together with the matching HLA type.

Sequencer: Illumina HiSeq 1500. Clones were called with MiXCR by TCRdb after fastp trimmed the public reads at Q25, and only in-frame beta chains were retained. Rows merge per CDR3 protein into single entries with the most common DNA and genes. This sample lists around 740,000 distinct CDR3 sequences; roughly 35% were detected once. Under 3% of the sample lies in the top ten. Findings and caveats that apply to the study as a whole: The ex vivo response was dominated by HLA-C-restricted CMV-specific TCR beta clonotypes, and the single most frequent clonotype in two of eight donors was supplied by these HLA-C-restricted clonotypes. Carriers of CMV infection plus the relevant HLA type were discriminated by the cumulative frequency of public TCR beta family members in the study cohort and in an independent approximately 350-donor cohort.

V is cut by 5 bases and J by 3 bases, and the space between the germline ends is 16 bases. Looking up the germline V gene yields CDR1 SGHTA and CDR2 FQGNSA. Its CDR3 holds 15 amino acids, cysteine through phenylalanine. Only the CDR3 region is kept as DNA, spanning 45 bases read in frame from base 1. The sequenced sample was PBMCs. This sequence originates from a human donor in good health (CMV status not recorded). Some clones in this sample may be carry-over from other donors' samples. The rearranged chain carries TRBV7-2 and TRBJ1-1; no confident D gene assignment can be made. The CDR3 region has the sequence CASSLDTEEDTEAFF. The DNA reads as follows: TGTGCCAGCAGCCTAGATACGGAGGAGGACACTGAAGCTTTCTTT.